This TCR beta chain was recovered during a study of cytomegalovirus exposure and HLA in healthy donors. Study-level points and caveats: The authors confirmed in vitro that three CMV-associated chains were specific for CMV antigens. Associated with cytomegalovirus, according to the listing, were some 150 TCR beta chains.

V lost 1 base, J lost 3 bases, and 3 bases stayed unmatched. The length of the CDR3 is 15 residues. Germline V lookup: CDR1 LNHDA, CDR2 SQIVND (reference sequence). These donors were members of the approximately 110-subject validation cohort, a group separate from the approximately 670-subject first cohort. Here immunoSEQ multiplex PCR was the method, and the copy in TCRdb shows in-frame clones only, minus some. The data show 150,000 to 200,000 clones, approximately 85% seen once. For this clone: The antigen is undetermined.

This sequence was found in a woman between 18 and 29 years old in good health and CMV-seronegative. This sequence joins TRBV19 and TRBJ2-3, with 8 bases that match TRBD2. Input material: PBMCs. The CDR3 reads CASSIGPSGTDTQYF. The CDR3 nucleotides read TGTGCCAGTAGTATAGGTCCTAGCGGGACAGATACGCAGTATTTT. The variable domain in full, with the rest retrieved from reference TRBV19 and TRBJ2-3, is DGGITQSPKYLFRKEGQNVTLSCEQNLNHDAMYWYRQDPGQGLRLIYYSQIVNDFQKGDIAEGYSVSREKKESFPLTVTSAQKNPTAFYLCASSIGPSGTDTQYFGPGTRLTVL.